Below are 21 T cell receptor beta chains sequenced from a single sample in a study of CD8+CD57+ T cells in acquired aplastic anemia (dated by TCRdb to the late 2010s). Sequencing was performed on an Illumina HiSeq 2000. TCR beta VDJ combination and CDR3 sequence profiling used genomic DNA as the template. In-frame beta chains were kept once TCRdb had trimmed the public reads at Q25 with fastp and called clones with MiXCR. Identical CDR3 protein sequences are pooled into one entry, listed with their most common genes and DNA. This sample lists 210,000 or so distinct CDR3 sequences; under 55% were detected once. The ten biggest clones cover less than 20% of the sample. The patients picked for sequencing were ones in whom flow cytometry had shown an expansion of CD8+CD57+ cells. The source material was sorted CD4+, CD8+, or CD8+CD57+ T cells (not recorded which) from PBMCs. These receptors all stem from a human donor with aplastic anemia.

This clonotype showed up just a few times. The chain uses TRBV29-1 and TRBJ2-7, with 8 bases aligning to TRBD1. The CDR3 totals 15 residues. V shed 1 base, J shed 5 bases, and the junction held 10 bases outside the gene matches. CDR1 SQVTM and CDR2 ANQGSEA come from the germline V gene. CDR3 in DNA: TGCAGCGTTGAAGGCCCGGGACAGGATATTGACGAGCAGTACTTC. As protein: CSVEGPGQDIDEQYF.

This clonotype appeared many times. The chain recombines TRBV6-1 with TRBJ2-5; D is undetermined. The V gene lost 6 bases and the J gene lost 5 bases, with 10 bases spanning the gap. CDR1 is MNHNS and CDR2 is SASEGT in the germline V gene. The CDR3 covers 12 residues. The CDR3 region has the DNA TGTGCCAGCAGGAGAACAAGGGAGACCCAGTACTTC. Translating it yields CASRRTRETQYF.

This clonotype was seen at least ten times. The rearrangement links TRBV29-1 to TRBJ1-2; D is perhaps TRBD1 (5 bases). V lost 0 bases to trimming and J lost 3 bases, with 11 bases between them. The CDR3 loop spans 14 amino acids. Germline V gene sequence: CDR1 SQVTM, CDR2 ANQGSEA. The CDR3 reads CSVEEWGGYYGYTF. The CDR3 DNA sequence: TGCAGCGTTGAAGAGTGGGGGGGATACTATGGCTACACCTTC.

Ten or more counts support this clonotype. The genes are TRBV6-1 and TRBJ1-6; D perhaps matches TRBD1 (5 bases). Germline CDR1 is MNHNS and CDR2 is SASEGT. The CDR3 covers 13 residues. Trimming left V 6 bases short and J 9 bases short, with 12 bases between. CDR3 DNA sequence: TGTGCCAGCAGGAGACAGTCGGGTTCACCCCTCCACTTT. It translates to CASRRQSGSPLHF.

The chain has TRBV5-1 and TRBJ2-6, with D perhaps matching TRBD2 (5 bases). This CDR3 comprises 17 residues. Germline loops: CDR1 SGHRS, CDR2 YFSETQ. With 0 bases removed from V and 0 bases from J, the gap between germline ends came to 10 bases. The chain's CDR3 is CASSLAVGSSGANVLTF. For the CDR3, the DNA is TGCGCCAGCAGCTTGGCCGTAGGGAGCTCTGGGGCCAACGTCCTGACTTTC.

This clonotype has at least ten counts. The V gene is TRBV15, the J gene TRBJ1-5; tentatively, D is TRBD1 (5 bases). Trimming removed 4 bases at V and 2 bases at J, with 12 bases between. Germline lookup yields CDR1 LNHNV and CDR2 YYDKDF (reference sequence). This CDR3 is built from 15 residues. The CDR3 loop is CATSTGRGGNQPQHF. In DNA form, the CDR3 reads TGTGCCACCAGCACCGGGAGGGGAGGCAATCAGCCCCAGCATTTT.

For this clonotype: A read error may produce the germline difference seen at one junction end. V usage is TRBV7-2 and J usage is TRBJ1-2, with TRBD1 matching 7 bases. Germline-derived CDR1 and CDR2 are SGHTA and FQGNSA. The CDR3 consists of 15 residues. The CDR3 here is CVSSPEGQLSAGHTF. CDR3 bases: TGTGTCAGCAGCCCCGAGGGACAGCTTTCTGCTGGCCACACCTTC.

Turning to this clonotype: It may be a read error: a sequence one base away is much more abundant. J is TRBJ1-2 and V is TRBV5-8; D is possibly TRBD1 (6 bases). Looked up from germline, CDR1 is SGHTS and CDR2 is YDEGEE. The V and J ends lost 10 bases and 8 bases respectively, with 27 bases between them. This CDR3 has 15 residues. The CDR3 region is CAGELGGTTIRGYTF. CDR3 coding DNA: TGTGCCGGCGAGCTTGGGGGGACAACTATACGCGGCTACACCTTC.

Remarks on this clonotype: The final CDR3 position lacks the conserved phenylalanine or tryptophan, pointing to a likely read error. V gene TRBV7-2 combines with J gene TRBJ1-6; 12 nucleotides align to TRBD1. The trim removed 4 bases at V and 14 bases at J, leaving 18 bases unmatched. Germline V lookup: CDR1 SGHTA, CDR2 FQGNSA. CDR3 length: 18 residues. Here the CDR3 reads CASSSRDRGRDSGDTLHL. The CDR3 region has the DNA TGTGCCAGCAGCTCTAGGGACAGGGGGCGGGACAGCGGGGACACCCTCCACCTC.

In this sample, this clonotype turned up many times. The V gene is TRBV19, the J gene TRBJ2-1, with 8 bases matching TRBD1. This CDR3 has 15 residues. The junction had 6 bases not matched to a gene; V was cut back by 3 bases and J by 5 bases. Germline V gene sequence: CDR1 LNHDA, CDR2 SQIVND (reference sequence). Written as DNA, the CDR3 is TGTGCCAGTAGTATCCGCAGGGGGCTAAACAATGAGCAGTTCTTC. This gives the protein CASSIRRGLNNEQFF.

The sample holds many counts of this clonotype. This chain links TRBV12-3 or TRBV12-4 with TRBJ2-3, with 9 bases lining up with TRBD2. The CDR3 is 14 residues long. The junction had 4 bases not matched to a gene; V was cut back by 9 bases and J by 0 bases. For the CDR3, the DNA is TGTGCCAGTAAGCGGGGGGCCAGCACAGATACGCAGTATTTT. Its translation is CASKRGASTDTQYF.

This clonotype was recorded many times. This chain uses TRBV20-1 with TRBJ1-4; tentative D call: TRBD1 (5 bases). Germline values: CDR1 DFQATT, CDR2 SNEGSKA (reference sequence). The length of the CDR3 is 13 residues. V was clipped by 3 bases and J by 6 bases, with 11 bases between them. CDR3 nucleotides: TGCAGTGCTAGGAGGGGCGAGGATGAAAAACTGTTTTTT. It translates to CSARRGEDEKLFF.

Comment on this clonotype: A much larger clone differs from this one at a single base, so this may be a read error. The V call is TRBV6-1, the J call TRBJ1-4, with 7 bases fitting TRBD1. The CDR3 length is 15 residues. Germline lookup yields CDR1 MNHNS and CDR2 SASEGT. The CDR3 sequence is CASRMTGYQDEELFF. CDR3 DNA sequence: TGTGCCAGCAGGATGACAGGGTATCAGGATGAAGAACTGTTTTTT.

As to this clonotype: A clone one base away is much larger, so this may be a read error. V gene TRBV5-6 combines with J gene TRBJ1-4, with TRBD1 matching 7 bases. The germline gives CDR1 SGHDT, CDR2 YYEEEE. This CDR3 is built from 17 residues. Here the CDR3 reads CASSLRDSFATDEKLFF. The CDR3 coding sequence is TGTGCCAGCAGCTTGCGGGACAGTTTTGCAACTGATGAAAAACTGTTTTTT. Variable domain in full (rest from reference TRBV5-6 and TRBJ1-4): DAGVTQSPTHLIKTRGQQVTLRCSPKSGHDTVSWYQQALGQGPQFIFQYYEEEERQRGNFPDRFSGHQFPNYSSELNVNALLLGDSALYLCASSLRDSFATDEKLFFGSGTQLSVL.

This clonotype was seen more than once but under ten times. The genes are TRBV15 and TRBJ2-1; perhaps TRBD2 as D (6 bases). This CDR3 is 15 amino acids long. Germline assignment: CDR1 LNHNV and CDR2 YYDKDF (reference sequence). The V end lost 0 bases, the J end lost 4 bases, and 10 bases lay between the germline ends. The CDR3 reads CATSRDGSGYNEQFF. CDR3 DNA: TGTGCCACCAGCAGAGACGGGAGCGGGTACAATGAGCAGTTCTTC.

The CDR3, as DNA: TGTGCCAGCACCCTAGCGGGGGGGGAGGACTACGAGCAGTACTTC. Protein: CASTLAGGEDYEQYF. The chain employs TRBV2 and TRBJ2-7; 12 bases are a match to TRBD2. V trimming: 7 bases; J trimming: 3 bases; junction bases outside the gene matches: 7. Per the germline V gene, CDR1 is SNHLY and CDR2 is FYNNEI. This CDR3 has 15 amino acids. Based on the CDR3 plus reference TRBV2 and TRBJ2-7, the full variable domain is EPEVTQTPSHQVTQMGQEVILRCVPISNHLYFYWYRQILGQKVEFLVSFYNNEISEKSEIFDDQFSVERPDGSNFTLKIRSTKLEDSAMYFCASTLAGGEDYEQYFGPGTRLTVT.

This chain links TRBV7-2 with TRBJ2-7; D is perhaps TRBD2 (6 bases). CDR3 length: 14 residues. Germline values: CDR1 SGHTA, CDR2 FQGNSA. V lost 5 bases to trimming and J lost 4 bases, with 15 bases between them. The CDR3 DNA reads TGTGCCAGCAGCCCTGGGGGGATAGCGTACGAGCAGTACTTC. This gives the protein CASSPGGIAYEQYF.

The CDR3 region has the DNA TGTGCCAGCAGCCTCGGGACAGGGGGCGTTAATGAAAAACTGTTTTTT. Residues: CASSLGTGGVNEKLFF. This chain joins TRBV9 and TRBJ1-4; TRBD1 agrees at 12 bases. The J segment lost 4 bases and the V segment lost 4 bases, leaving 5 bases of the junction unmatched. The CDR3 has 16 amino acids. Looked up from germline, CDR1 is SGDLS and CDR2 is YYNGEE.

This clonotype was recorded at least ten times. The chain joins TRBV6-1 to TRBJ1-4; 9 bases line up with TRBD1. The CDR3 length is 16 residues. Trimming at V came to 6 bases and at J to 4 bases, leaving 9 bases not matched to a gene. Germline loops: CDR1 MNHNS, CDR2 SASEGT. DNA of the CDR3: TGTGCCAGCAGCGATGTCCCGGGACAGGGTAATGAAAAACTGTTTTTT. Encoded protein: CASSDVPGQGNEKLFF.

The gene calls are TRBV7-6 and TRBJ2-2, with 9 bases fitting TRBD1. The CDR3 has 18 amino acids. Looked up from germline, CDR1 is SGHVS and CDR2 is FNYEAQ. Trimming cost V 4 bases and J 4 bases; bases outside gene matches: 13. The CDR3 loop is CASSYHTGGQYVTGELFF. The DNA of the CDR3 is TGTGCCAGCAGCTACCATACAGGGGGCCAATACGTCACCGGGGAGCTGTTTTTT.

About this clonotype itself: This may stem from a read error, because a much larger clone lies one nucleotide away. The rearrangement uses TRBV5-1 and TRBJ2-5, with D unresolved. The germline gives CDR1 SGHRS, CDR2 YFSETQ. The CDR3 is made up of 14 amino acids. CDR3 bases: TGTGCCAGCAGCTTGGGAATTATAATCGAGACCCAGTACTTC. Translating gives CASSLGIIIETQYF.